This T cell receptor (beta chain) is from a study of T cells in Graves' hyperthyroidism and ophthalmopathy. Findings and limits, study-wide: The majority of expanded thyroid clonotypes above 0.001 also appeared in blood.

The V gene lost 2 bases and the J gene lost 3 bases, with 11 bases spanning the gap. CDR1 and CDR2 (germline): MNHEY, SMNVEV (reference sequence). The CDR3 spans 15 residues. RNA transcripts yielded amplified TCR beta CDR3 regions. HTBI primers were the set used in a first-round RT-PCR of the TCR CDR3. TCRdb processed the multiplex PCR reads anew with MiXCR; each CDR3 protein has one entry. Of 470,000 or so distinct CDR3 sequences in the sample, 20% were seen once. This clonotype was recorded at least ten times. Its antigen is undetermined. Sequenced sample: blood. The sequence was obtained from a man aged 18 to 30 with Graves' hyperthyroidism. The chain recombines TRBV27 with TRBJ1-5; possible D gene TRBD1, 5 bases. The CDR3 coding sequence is TGTGCCAGCAGTTTAACGGCAGGGTACAATCAGCCCCAGCATTTT. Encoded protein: CASSLTAGYNQPQHF.